These T cell receptor beta chains were read from a single sample in a study of CD8 T cells in Susac syndrome. Using its own MiXCR run on the immunoSEQ multiplex PCR reads, TCRdb lists one record per CDR3 protein. Of 160,000 or so distinct CDR3 sequences in the sample, about 94% were seen once. The source material was CD8+ T cells from PBMCs. These TCRs come from a human donor with multiple sclerosis. Both conserved end residues are part of each CDR3. A D gene is named only where the DNA matches it firmly.

>TRBJ2-7|TRBV29-1|TRBD1
CSVGAGQGFYEQYF
>TRBJ2-7|TRBV30|NA
CASTDADSYEQYF
>TRBJ2-5|TRBV7-2|NA
CASSLRQSQETQYF
>TRBJ1-5|TRBV24-1|NA
CATSADPVRGHNQPQHF
>TRBJ2-7|TRBV24-1|NA
CATSDLSGEQYF
>TRBJ2-7|TRBV15|NA
CAIGSQPEQYF
>TRBJ1-5|TRBV7-8|TRBD1
CASSFHRGQPQHF
>TRBJ1-4|TRBV9|NA
CASSAERGGNEKLFF
>TRBJ1-2|TRBV30|NA
CAWSVGSIRNYGYTF
>TRBJ2-7|TRBV7-8|NA
CASSTRDTGGTYEQYF
>TRBJ2-7|TRBV27|NA
CASSGQTYEQYF
>TRBJ2-2|TRBV20-1|NA
CSARIPTNTGELFF
>TRBJ2-7|TRBV2|NA
CASSSPQIYEQYF
>TRBJ1-1|TRBV12-3/TRBV12-4|TRBD1
CASSLDRGQTEAFF
>TRBJ2-7|TRBV7-8|NA
CASSLEVGAVYEQYF
>TRBJ1-1|TRBV6-2/TRBV6-3|NA
CASSRTEGHTEAFF
>TRBJ2-1|TRBV7-9|NA
CASSLALRAEDEQFF
>TRBJ2-5|TRBV7-2|NA
CASSSLTFQSQYF
>TRBJ2-7|TRBV25-1|NA
CASSELGPSYEQYF
>TRBJ2-1|TRBV14|NA
CASSQARQGPYNEQFF
>TRBJ2-1|TRBV4-2|TRBD2
CASSPFLLIAGGNNEQFF
>TRBJ2-7|TRBV20-1|NA
CSAPRGPGHTYEQYF